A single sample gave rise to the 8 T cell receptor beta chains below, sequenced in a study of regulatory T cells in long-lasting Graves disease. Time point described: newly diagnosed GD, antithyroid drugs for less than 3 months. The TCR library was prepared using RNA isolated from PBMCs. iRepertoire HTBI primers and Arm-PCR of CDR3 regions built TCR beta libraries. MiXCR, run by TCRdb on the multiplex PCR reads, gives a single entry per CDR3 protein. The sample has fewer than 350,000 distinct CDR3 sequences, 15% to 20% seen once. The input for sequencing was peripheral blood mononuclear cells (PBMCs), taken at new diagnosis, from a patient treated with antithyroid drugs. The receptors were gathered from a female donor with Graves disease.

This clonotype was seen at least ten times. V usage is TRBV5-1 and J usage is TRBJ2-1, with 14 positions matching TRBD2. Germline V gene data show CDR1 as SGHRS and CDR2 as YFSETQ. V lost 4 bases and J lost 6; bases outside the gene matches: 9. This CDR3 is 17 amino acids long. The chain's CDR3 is CASSPGLAGASGNEQFF. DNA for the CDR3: TGCGCCAGCAGCCCGGGACTAGCGGGGGCGTCAGGCAATGAGCAGTTCTTC.

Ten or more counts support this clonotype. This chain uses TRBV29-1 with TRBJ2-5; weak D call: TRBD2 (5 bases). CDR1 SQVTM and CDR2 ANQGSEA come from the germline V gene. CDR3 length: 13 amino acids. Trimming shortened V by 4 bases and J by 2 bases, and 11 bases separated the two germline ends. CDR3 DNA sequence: TGCAGCGTTGTCATTTCGGGGCAAGAGACCCAGTACTTC. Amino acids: CSVVISGQETQYF.

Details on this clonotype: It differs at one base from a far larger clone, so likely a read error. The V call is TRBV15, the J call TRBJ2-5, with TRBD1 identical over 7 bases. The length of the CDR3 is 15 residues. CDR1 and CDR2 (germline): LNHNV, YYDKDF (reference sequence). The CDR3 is CATSIELGDSNERFF. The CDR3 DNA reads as TGTGCCACCAGCATCGAACTGGGGGACAGCAATGAGCGGTTCTTC.

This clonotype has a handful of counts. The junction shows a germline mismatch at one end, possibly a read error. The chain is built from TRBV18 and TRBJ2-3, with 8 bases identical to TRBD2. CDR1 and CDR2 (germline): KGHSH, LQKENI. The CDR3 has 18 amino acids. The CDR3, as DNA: TGTGCCAGCTCACTATTTACTAGCGGAGGTCGGAGCACAGATACGCGGTATTTT. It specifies CASSLFTSGGRSTDTRYF.

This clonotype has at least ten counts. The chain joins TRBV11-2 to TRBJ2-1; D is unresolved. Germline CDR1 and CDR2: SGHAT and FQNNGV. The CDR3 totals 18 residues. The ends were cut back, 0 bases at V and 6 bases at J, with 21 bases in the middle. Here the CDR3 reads CASSLDRRISGRTNEQFF. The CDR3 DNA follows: TGTGCCAGCAGCTTAGATCGGCGAATTTCCGGCCGCACCAATGAGCAGTTCTTC.

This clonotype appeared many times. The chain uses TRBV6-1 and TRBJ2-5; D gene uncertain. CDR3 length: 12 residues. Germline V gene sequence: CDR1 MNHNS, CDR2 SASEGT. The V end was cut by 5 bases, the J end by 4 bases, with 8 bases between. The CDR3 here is CASSQWTETQYF. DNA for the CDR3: TGTGCCAGCAGTCAATGGACAGAGACCCAGTACTTC.

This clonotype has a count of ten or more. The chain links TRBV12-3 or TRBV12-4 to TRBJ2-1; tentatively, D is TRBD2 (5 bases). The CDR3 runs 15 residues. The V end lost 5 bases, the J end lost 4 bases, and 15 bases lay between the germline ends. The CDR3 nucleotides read TGTGCCAGCAGTCGTGGGAGCGGAATATACAATGAGCAGTTCTTC. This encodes CASSRGSGIYNEQFF.

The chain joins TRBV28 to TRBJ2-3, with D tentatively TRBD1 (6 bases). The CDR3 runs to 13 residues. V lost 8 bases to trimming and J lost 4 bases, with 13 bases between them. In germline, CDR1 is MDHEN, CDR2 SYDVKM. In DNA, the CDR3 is TGTGCCAGCGCACAGGGTGGGGCAGATACGCAGTATTTT. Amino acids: CASAQGGADTQYF.